This passage covers 4 T cell receptor delta chains from one sample sequenced in a study of DNA immune sequencing with unique molecular identifiers. All 8 TRDV and 4 TRDJ genes were targeted in 32-plex amplification of genomic DNA. The library had 12-nucleotide UMIs introduced over roughly 3 barcoding cycles, then a second adapter PCR. TCRdb redid clone calling on the multiplex PCR reads using CATT. This table holds roughly 4,800 delta-chain clones, roughly 12% found once. The specimen was gamma-delta T cells enriched from blood buffy coat, or unenriched PBMCs (not recorded which). Receptor source: a human donor in good health.

The J gene is TRDJ1, the V gene TRDV1; 7 positions agree with TRDD3. The CDR3 runs 17 residues. With V trimmed by 1 base and J by 1 base, 9 bases remained unmatched. Germline CDR1 is TSWWSYY and CDR2 is QGS. CDR3 coding DNA: TGTGCTCTTGGGGAACCGGGCTGGGGGCTCCCCACCGATAAACTCATCTTT. This codes for CALGEPGWGLPTDKLIF.

This clone is labeled large. Other DNA sequences from this sample encode an identical CDR3 as well. The chain combines TRDV2 with TRDJ3, with TRDD3 matching over 13 bases. Germline V gene data show CDR1 as GEAIGNYY and CDR2 as EKD. The junction had 6 bases not matched to a gene; V was cut back by 2 bases and J by 0 bases. CDR3 length: 20 amino acids. The CDR3 coding sequence is TGTGCCTGTGACAAAGTACTGGGGGATACGCGCTCCTGGGACACCCGACAGATGTTTTTC. It yields the protein CACDKVLGDTRSWDTRQMFF.

A few counts support this clone. The protein given by TCRdb reflects a much larger clone and differs at residue 8 from this DNA's translation, likely from a read error; the protein shown is the DNA's translation. This chain uses TRDV2 with TRDJ1; TRDD3 aligns across 11 bases. V lost 0 bases to trimming and J lost 0 bases; unmatched junction nucleotides: 11. CDR3 length: 19 residues. Germline CDR1 reads GEAIGNYY; CDR2 reads EKD. The CDR3 nucleotides are TGTGCCTGTGACACCCTTAAATCTGGGGGATACCCGGACACCGATAAACTCATCTTT. Translation: CACDTLKSGGYPDTDKLIF.

Many counts were recorded for this clone. Other DNA variants within this sample encode the same CDR3. The chain joins TRDV2 to TRDJ1; 8 bases line up with TRDD3. CDR3 length: 15 amino acids. The J segment lost 7 bases and the V segment lost 0 bases, leaving 9 bases of the junction unmatched. CDR1 GEAIGNYY and CDR2 EKD come from the germline V gene. The CDR3 nucleotides read TGTGCCTGTGACACCGGACGAGGGATACGGCCTAAACTCATCTTT. This gives the protein CACDTGRGIRPKLIF.